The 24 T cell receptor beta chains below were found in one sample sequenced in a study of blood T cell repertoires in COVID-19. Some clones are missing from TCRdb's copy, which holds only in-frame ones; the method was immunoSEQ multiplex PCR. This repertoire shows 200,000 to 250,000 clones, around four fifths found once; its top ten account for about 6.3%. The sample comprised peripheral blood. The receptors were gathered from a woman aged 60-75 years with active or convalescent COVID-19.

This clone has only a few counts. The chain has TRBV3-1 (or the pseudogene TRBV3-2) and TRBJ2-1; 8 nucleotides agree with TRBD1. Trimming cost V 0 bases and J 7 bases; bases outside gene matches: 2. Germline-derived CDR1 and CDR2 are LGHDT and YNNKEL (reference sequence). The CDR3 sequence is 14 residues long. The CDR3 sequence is CASSQDNRGNEQFF. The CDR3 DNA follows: TGTGCCAGCAGCCAAGATAACAGGGGGAATGAGCAGTTCTTC.

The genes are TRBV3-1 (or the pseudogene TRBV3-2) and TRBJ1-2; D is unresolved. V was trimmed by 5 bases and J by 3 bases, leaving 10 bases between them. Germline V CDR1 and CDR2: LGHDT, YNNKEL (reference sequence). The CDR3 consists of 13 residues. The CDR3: CASSWALDYGYTF. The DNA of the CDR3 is TGTGCCAGCAGCTGGGCCCTCGACTATGGCTACACCTTC.

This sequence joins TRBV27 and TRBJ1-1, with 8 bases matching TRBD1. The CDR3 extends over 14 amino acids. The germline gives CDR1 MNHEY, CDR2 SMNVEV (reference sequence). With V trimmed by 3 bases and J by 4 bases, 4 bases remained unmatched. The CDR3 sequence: CASSLIDRGTEAFF. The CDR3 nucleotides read TGTGCCAGCAGTTTGATCGACAGGGGCACTGAAGCTTTCTTT.

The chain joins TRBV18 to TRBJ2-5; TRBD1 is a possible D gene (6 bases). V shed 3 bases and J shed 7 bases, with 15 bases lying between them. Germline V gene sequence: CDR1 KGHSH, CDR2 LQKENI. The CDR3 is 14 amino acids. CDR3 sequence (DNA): TGTGCCAGCTCACCCACAGGGAGAATGGGGACCCAGTACTTC. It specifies CASSPTGRMGTQYF.

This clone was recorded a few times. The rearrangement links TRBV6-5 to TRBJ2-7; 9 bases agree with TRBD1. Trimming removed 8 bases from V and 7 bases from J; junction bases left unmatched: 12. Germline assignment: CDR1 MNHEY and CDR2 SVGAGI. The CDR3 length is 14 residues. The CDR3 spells CASLIRDRVWEQYF. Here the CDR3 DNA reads TGTGCCAGCCTGATTCGGGACAGGGTGTGGGAGCAGTACTTC.

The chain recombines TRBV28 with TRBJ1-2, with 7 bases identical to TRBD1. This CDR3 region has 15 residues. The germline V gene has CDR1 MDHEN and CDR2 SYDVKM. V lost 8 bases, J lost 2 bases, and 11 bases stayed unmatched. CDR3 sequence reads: CASWWSGQKNYGYTF. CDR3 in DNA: TGTGCCAGCTGGTGGTCGGGACAGAAGAACTATGGCTACACCTTC.

CDR3 nucleotide sequence: TGTGCCAGCAGCCACTGGGACAGCCCGAAGGCTTTCTTT. Its translation: CASSHWDSPKAFF. The rearrangement links TRBV14 to TRBJ1-1; 7 bases fit TRBD1. From germline, CDR1 is SGHDN and CDR2 FVKESK. CDR3 length equals 13 residues. Unmatched junction bases numbered 9, after V lost 3 bases and J lost 11 bases.

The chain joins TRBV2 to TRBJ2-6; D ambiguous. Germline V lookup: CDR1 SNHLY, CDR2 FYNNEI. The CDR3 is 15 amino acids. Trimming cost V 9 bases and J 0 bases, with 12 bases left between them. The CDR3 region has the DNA TGTGCCAGTTCTCCGGAGAACTCTGGGGCCAACGTCCTGACTTTC. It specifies CASSPENSGANVLTF.

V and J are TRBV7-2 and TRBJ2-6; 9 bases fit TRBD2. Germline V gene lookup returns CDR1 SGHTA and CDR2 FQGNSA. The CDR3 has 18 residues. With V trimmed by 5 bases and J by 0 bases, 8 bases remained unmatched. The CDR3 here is CASSTRLAVRSGANVLTF. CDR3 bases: TGTGCCAGCAGCACTCGACTAGCGGTCCGCTCTGGGGCCAACGTCCTGACTTTC. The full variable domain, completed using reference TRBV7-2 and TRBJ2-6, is GAGVSQSPSNKVTEKGKDVELRCDPISGHTALYWYRQSLGQGLEFLIYFQGNSAPDKSGLPSDRFSAERTGGSVSTLTIQRTQQEDSAVYLCASSTRLAVRSGANVLTFGAGSRLTVL.

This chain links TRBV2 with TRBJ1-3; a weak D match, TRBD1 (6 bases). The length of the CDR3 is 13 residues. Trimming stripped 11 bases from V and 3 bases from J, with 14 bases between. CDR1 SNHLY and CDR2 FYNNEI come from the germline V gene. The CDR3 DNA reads TGTGCCCGCAATGGGGGCAGTGGAAACACCATATATTTT. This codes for CARNGGSGNTIYF.

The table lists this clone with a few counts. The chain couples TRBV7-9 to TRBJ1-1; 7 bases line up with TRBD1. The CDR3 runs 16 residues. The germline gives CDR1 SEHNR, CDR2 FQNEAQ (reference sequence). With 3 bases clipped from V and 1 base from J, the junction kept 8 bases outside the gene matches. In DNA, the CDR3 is TGTGCCAGCAGCTTGACCAGGACAGGATCGAACACTGAAGCTTTCTTT. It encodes CASSLTRTGSNTEAFF.

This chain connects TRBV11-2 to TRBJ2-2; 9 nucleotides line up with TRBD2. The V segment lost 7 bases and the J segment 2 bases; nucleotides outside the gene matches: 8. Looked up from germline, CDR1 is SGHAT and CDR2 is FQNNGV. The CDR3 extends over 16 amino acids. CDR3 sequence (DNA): TGTGCCAGCACCCTTAAGACTAGCGGAAACACCGGGGAGCTGTTTTTT. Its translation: CASTLKTSGNTGELFF.

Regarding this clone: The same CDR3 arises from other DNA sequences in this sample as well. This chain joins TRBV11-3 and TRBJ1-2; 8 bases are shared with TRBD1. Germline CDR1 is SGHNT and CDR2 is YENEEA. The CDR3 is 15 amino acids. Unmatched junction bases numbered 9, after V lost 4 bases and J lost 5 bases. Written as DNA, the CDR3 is TGTGCCAGCAGCTCCCGTGACAGGGGAGTATATGGCTACACCTTC. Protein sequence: CASSSRDRGVYGYTF.

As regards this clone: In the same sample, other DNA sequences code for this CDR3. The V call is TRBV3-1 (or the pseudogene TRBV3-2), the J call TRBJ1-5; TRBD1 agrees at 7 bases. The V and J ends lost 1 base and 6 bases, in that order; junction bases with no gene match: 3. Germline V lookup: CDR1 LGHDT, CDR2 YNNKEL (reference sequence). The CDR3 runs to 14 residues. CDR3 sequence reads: CASSQGQGGQPQHF. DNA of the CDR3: TGTGCCAGCAGCCAAGGACAGGGTGGTCAGCCCCAGCATTTT.

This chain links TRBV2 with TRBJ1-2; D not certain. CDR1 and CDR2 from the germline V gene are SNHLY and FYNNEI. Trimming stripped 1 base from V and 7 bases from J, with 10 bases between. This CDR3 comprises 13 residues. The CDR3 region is CASSEESGFGYTF. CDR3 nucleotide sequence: TGTGCCAGCAGTGAAGAGTCAGGCTTTGGCTACACCTTC.

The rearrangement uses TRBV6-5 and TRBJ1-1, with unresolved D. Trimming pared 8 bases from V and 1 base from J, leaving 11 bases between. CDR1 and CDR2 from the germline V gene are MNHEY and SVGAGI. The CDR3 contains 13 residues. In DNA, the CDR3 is TGTGCCAGCCGGGGAAGAGGGAACACTGAAGCTTTCTTT. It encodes CASRGRGNTEAFF.

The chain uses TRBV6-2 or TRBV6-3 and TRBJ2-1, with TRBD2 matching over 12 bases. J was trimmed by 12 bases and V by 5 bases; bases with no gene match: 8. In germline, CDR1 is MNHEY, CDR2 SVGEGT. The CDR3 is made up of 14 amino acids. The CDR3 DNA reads TGTGCCAGCAGTACCCCGACTAGCGGGAGTACGCAGTTCTTC. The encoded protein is CASSTPTSGSTQFF.

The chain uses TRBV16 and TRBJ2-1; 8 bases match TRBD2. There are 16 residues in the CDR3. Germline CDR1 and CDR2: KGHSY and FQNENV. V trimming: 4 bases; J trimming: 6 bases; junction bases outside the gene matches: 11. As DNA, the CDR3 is TGTGCCAGCAGCCGGCCGTCGGGGGGGGCCTCCAATGAGCAGTTCTTC. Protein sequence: CASSRPSGGASNEQFF.

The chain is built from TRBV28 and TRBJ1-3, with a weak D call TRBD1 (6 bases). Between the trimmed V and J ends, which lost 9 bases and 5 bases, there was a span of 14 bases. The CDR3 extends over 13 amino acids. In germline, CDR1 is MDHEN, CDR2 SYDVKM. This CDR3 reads CASATGTRNTIYF. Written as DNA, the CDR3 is TGTGCCAGTGCTACAGGGACGAGAAACACCATATATTTT.

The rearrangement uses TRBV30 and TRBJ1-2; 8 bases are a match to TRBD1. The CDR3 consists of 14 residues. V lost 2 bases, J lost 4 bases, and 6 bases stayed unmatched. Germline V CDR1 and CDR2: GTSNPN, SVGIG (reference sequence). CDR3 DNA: TGTGCCTGGAGTCACGGACAGGGTGGCTATGGCTACACCTTC. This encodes CAWSHGQGGYGYTF.

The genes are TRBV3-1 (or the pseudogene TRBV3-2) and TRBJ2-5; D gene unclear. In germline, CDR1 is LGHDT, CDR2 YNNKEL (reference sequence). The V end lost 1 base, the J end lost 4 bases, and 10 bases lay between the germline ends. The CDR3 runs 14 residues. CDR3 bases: TGTGCCAGCAGCCAAGTACATGGGCCAGAGACCCAGTACTTC. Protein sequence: CASSQVHGPETQYF.

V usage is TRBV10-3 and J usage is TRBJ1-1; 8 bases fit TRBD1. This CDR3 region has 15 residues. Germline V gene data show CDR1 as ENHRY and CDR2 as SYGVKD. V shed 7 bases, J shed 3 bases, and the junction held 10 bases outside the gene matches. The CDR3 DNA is TGTGCCATCAAAATCCAGGGGGCTATGGACACTGAAGCTTTCTTT. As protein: CAIKIQGAMDTEAFF.

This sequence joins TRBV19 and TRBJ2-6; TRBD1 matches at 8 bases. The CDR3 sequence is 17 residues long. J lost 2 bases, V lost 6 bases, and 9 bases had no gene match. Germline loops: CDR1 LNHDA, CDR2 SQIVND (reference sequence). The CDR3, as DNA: TGTGCCAGTAGCCTCCAGGACAGGGTTCCTGGGGCCAACGTCCTGACTTTC. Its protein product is CASSLQDRVPGANVLTF.

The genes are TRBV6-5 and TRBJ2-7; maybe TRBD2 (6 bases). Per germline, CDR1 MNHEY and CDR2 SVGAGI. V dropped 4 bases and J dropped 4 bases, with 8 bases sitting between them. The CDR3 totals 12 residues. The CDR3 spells CASSSRGYEQYF. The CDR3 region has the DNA TGTGCCAGCAGTTCACGGGGGTACGAGCAGTACTTC.